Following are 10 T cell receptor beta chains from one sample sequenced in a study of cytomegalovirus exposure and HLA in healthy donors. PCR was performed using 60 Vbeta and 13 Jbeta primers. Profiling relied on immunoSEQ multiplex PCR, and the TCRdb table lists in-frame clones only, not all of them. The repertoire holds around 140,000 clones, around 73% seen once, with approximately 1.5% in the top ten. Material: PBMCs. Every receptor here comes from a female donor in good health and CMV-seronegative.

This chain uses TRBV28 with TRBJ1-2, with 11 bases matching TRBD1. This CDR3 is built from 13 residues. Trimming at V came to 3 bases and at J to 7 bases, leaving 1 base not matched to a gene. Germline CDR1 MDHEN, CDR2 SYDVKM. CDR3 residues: CASSFGQGAGYTF. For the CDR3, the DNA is TGTGCCAGCAGTTTTGGACAGGGGGCTGGCTACACCTTC.

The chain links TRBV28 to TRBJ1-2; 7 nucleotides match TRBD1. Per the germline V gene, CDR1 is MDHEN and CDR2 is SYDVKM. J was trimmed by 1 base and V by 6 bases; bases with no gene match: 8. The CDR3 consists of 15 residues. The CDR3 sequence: CASRPRQGNNYGYTF. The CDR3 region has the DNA TGTGCCAGCAGGCCGAGACAGGGAAATAACTATGGCTACACCTTC.

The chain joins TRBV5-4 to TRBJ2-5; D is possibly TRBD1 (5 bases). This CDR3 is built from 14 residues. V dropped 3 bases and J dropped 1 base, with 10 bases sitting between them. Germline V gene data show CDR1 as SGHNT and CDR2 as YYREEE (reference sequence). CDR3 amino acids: CASSSVDSQETQYF. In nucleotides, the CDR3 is TGTGCCAGCAGCTCGGTTGACAGCCAAGAGACCCAGTACTTC.

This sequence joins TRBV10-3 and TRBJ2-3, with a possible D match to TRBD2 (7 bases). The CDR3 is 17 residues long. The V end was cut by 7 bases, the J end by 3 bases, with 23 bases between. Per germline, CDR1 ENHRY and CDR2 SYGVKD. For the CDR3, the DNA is TGTGCCATCATTAACCAGGGGAGCGGGGAGAAAACAGATACGCAGTATTTT. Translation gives CAIINQGSGEKTDTQYF.

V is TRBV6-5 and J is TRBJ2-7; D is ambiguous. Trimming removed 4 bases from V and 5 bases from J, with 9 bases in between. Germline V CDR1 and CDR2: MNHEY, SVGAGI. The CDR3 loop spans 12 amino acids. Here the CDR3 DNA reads TGTGCCAGCAGTTCCCAGGCCCACGAGCAGTACTTC. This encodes CASSSQAHEQYF.

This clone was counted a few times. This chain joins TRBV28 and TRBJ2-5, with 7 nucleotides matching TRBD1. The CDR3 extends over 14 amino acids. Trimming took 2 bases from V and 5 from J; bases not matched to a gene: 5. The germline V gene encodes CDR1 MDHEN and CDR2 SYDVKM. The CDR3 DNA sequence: TGTGCCAGCAGTTTAGGTACAGGGGTGGAGACCCAGTACTTC. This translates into CASSLGTGVETQYF.

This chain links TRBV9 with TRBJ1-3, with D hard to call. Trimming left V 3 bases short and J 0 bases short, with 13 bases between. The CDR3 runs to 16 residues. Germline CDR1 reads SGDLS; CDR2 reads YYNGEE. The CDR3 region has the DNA TGTGCCAGCAGCGCGACCGGGGTCGACTCTGGAAACACCATATATTTT. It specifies CASSATGVDSGNTIYF.

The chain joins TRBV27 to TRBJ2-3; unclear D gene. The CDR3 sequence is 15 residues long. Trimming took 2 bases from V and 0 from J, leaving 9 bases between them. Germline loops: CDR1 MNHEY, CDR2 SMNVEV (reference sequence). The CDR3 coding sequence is TGTGCCAGCAGTTTAGCGACTTTTAGCACAGATACGCAGTATTTT. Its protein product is CASSLATFSTDTQYF.

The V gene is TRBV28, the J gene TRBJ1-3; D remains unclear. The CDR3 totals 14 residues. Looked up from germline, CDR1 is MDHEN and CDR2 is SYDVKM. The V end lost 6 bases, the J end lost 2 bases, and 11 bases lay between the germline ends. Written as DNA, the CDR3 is TGTGCCAGCAGCCCCCGACATACTGGAAACACCATATATTTT. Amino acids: CASSPRHTGNTIYF.

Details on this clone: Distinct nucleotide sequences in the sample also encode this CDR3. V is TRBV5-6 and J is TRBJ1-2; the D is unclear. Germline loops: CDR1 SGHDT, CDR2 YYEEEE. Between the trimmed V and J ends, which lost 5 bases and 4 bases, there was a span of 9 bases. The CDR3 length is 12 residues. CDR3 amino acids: CASSSDSYGYTF. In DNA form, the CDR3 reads TGTGCCAGCAGTTCTGACTCCTATGGCTACACCTTC.